This T cell receptor beta chain was captured by sequencing in a study of post-analysis software for immune sequencing data. General study results and limits: Among 5 or 6 TRBV segments more frequent in patients than controls were TRBV5-6, TRBV5-1 and TRBV20-1. Same-batch samples co-clustered strongly by F measure.

Germline V gene sequence: CDR1 SGHRS, CDR2 YFSETQ. The V end lost 1 base, the J end lost 4 bases, and 14 bases lay between the germline ends. The CDR3 loop spans 15 amino acids. The TCR beta cDNA libraries carried unique molecular identifiers. TCRdb processed the PCR reads anew with MiXCR; each CDR3 protein has one entry. In the table there are around 710,000 distinct CDR3 sequences, more than 45% of which are singletons. In the case of this clonotype: Its target is not known.

The clonotype originates from a girl aged 10 to 17 with multiple sclerosis. The sample comprised blood. The chain carries TRBV5-1 and TRBJ1-1, with D possibly being TRBD1 (6 bases). The CDR3 coding sequence is TGCGCCAGCAGCTTGAAATCGGGGGCGACCACTGAAGCTTTCTTT. Its translation is CASSLKSGATTEAFF.